Shown below are 23 T cell receptor beta chains from a single sample sequenced in a study of blood T cell repertoires in COVID-19. Assay: immunoSEQ multiplex PCR; the TCRdb copy retains only in-frame clones and omits some. The sample consists of more than 150,000 clones, 70% to 80% of them appearing once. The sample was PBMCs or T cells enriched from blood (not recorded which). The receptors originated from a man aged 60 to 69 who had been exposed to COVID-19.

The V gene is TRBV5-4, the J gene TRBJ2-3; 8 nucleotides agree with TRBD1. This CDR3 region has 14 residues. CDR1 is SGHNT, CDR2 YYREEE, per germline (reference sequence). V shed 5 bases, J shed 1 base, and the junction held 3 bases outside the gene matches. The CDR3 sequence is CASSAGQGTDTQYF. The CDR3 coding sequence is TGTGCCAGCAGTGCGGGACAGGGCACAGATACGCAGTATTTT.

The chain is built from TRBV2 and TRBJ1-3; D ambiguous. The germline V gene encodes CDR1 SNHLY and CDR2 FYNNEI. The germline V and J ends were trimmed by 4 bases and 0 bases, with 13 bases remaining between them. The CDR3 is 16 residues long. CDR3 DNA: TGTGCCAGCAGTGTTCTAACCCCTCGCTCTGGAAACACCATATATTTT. Encoded protein: CASSVLTPRSGNTIYF.

This chain joins TRBV27 and TRBJ2-7; 10 nucleotides align to TRBD1. The CDR3 covers 14 residues. Germline CDR1 MNHEY, CDR2 SMNVEV (reference sequence). V trimming: 5 bases; J trimming: 3 bases; junction bases outside the gene matches: 4. The CDR3 region is CASSGTGALYEQYF. In DNA form, the CDR3 reads TGTGCCAGCAGTGGGACAGGGGCTCTCTACGAGCAGTACTTC.

The V gene is TRBV7-8, the J gene TRBJ1-5, with D possibly matching TRBD1 (6 bases). Trimming shortened V by 6 bases and J by 3 bases, and 12 bases separated the two germline ends. The germline gives CDR1 SGHVS, CDR2 FQNEAQ. There are 14 residues in the CDR3. CDR3 nucleotide sequence: TGTGCCAGCAGGAGAGGGACATCCAATCAGCCCCAGCATTTT. Protein sequence: CASRRGTSNQPQHF.

Here the CDR3 reads CASRSGRAETQYF. Here the CDR3 DNA reads TGTGCCAGCCGTAGCGGGAGGGCAGAGACCCAGTACTTC. The J gene is TRBJ2-5, the V gene TRBV7-9, with 11 bases lining up with TRBD2. Germline V CDR1 and CDR2: SEHNR, FQNEAQ (reference sequence). The junction had 3 bases not matched to a gene; V was cut back by 8 bases and J by 4 bases. The CDR3 totals 13 residues.

The chain joins TRBV5-1 to TRBJ1-1; TRBD1 matches at 7 bases. Germline V gives CDR1 SGHRS, CDR2 YFSETQ. Trimming removed 3 bases from V and 1 base from J; junction bases left unmatched: 12. This CDR3 contains 17 residues. This chain's CDR3 is CASSSINRGPKNTEAFF. The CDR3 DNA sequence: TGCGCCAGCAGCTCTATAAACAGGGGCCCCAAGAACACTGAAGCTTTCTTT.

This clone came up once. This rearrangement joins TRBV27 to TRBJ2-1; 7 positions agree with TRBD1. The CDR3 runs 15 residues. Germline loops: CDR1 MNHEY, CDR2 SMNVEV (reference sequence). Trimming took 6 bases from V and 4 from J; bases not matched to a gene: 9. CDR3 region: CASSLTGTAYNEQFF. The DNA of the CDR3 is TGTGCCAGCAGCCTAACCGGGACAGCATACAATGAGCAGTTCTTC.

The sample holds a few counts of this clone. The chain couples TRBV5-4 to TRBJ1-1, with D tentatively TRBD1 (5 bases). V was cut by 0 bases and J by 10 bases, with 13 bases left in between. The germline CDR1 and CDR2 sequences are SGHNT and YYREEE (reference sequence). The CDR3 loop spans 13 amino acids. The CDR3 protein is CASSLAGGMRAFF. Written as DNA, the CDR3 is TGTGCCAGCAGCTTGGCGGGGGGTATGAGAGCTTTCTTT.

CDR3 region: CASSLSGSTDTQYF. The CDR3 DNA reads as TGTGCCAGCAGCTTAAGCGGGAGCACAGATACGCAGTATTTT. V and J are TRBV7-3 and TRBJ2-3; TRBD2 might be the D (5 bases). Trimming removed 1 base from V and 0 bases from J, with 5 bases in between. This CDR3 region has 14 residues. Germline-derived CDR1 and CDR2 are SGHTA and FQGTGA.

The V call is TRBV6-5, the J call TRBJ1-4, with D unclear. Germline CDR1 MNHEY, CDR2 SVGAGI. The CDR3 covers 13 residues. Trimming took 7 bases from V and 0 from J, leaving 6 bases between them. The CDR3 protein is CASKSATNEKLFF. The CDR3 nucleotides read TGTGCCAGCAAGTCAGCAACTAATGAAAAACTGTTTTTT.

The chain combines TRBV7-8 with TRBJ1-5; TRBD1 is a possible D gene (5 bases). Per germline, CDR1 SGHVS and CDR2 FQNEAQ. The V gene lost 6 bases and the J gene lost 4 bases, with 7 bases spanning the gap. The CDR3 has 12 amino acids. The CDR3 nucleotides are TGTGCCAGCAGTCGGACAAATCAGCCCCAGCATTTT. Translated, it gives CASSRTNQPQHF.

The rearrangement joins TRBV7-2 to TRBJ2-1; TRBD2 agrees at 13 bases. V was pared by 1 base and J by 8 bases, with 14 bases of the junction left unmatched. CDR1 is SGHTA and CDR2 is FQGNSA in the germline V gene. The CDR3 totals 19 residues. In nucleotides, the CDR3 is TGTGCCAGCAGCTTAGTTTTACCGACTAGCGGGAGGTTCGGGGATGAGCAGTTCTTC. Translated: CASSLVLPTSGRFGDEQFF. The whole variable domain, filled in from reference TRBV7-2 and TRBJ2-1, reads GAGVSQSPSNKVTEKGKDVELRCDPISGHTALYWYRQSLGQGLEFLIYFQGNSAPDKSGLPSDRFSAERTGGSVSTLTIQRTQQEDSAVYLCASSLVLPTSGRFGDEQFFGPGTRLTVL.

This clone occurred a few times. This sequence joins TRBV4-1 and TRBJ2-1, with TRBD2 matching 7 bases. The V and J ends lost 4 bases and 9 bases, in that order; junction bases with no gene match: 12. This CDR3 contains 15 residues. Germline V gene sequence: CDR1 MGHRA, CDR2 YSYEKL. CDR3 nucleotide sequence: TGCGCCAGCAGCCCTAGCGGAGATGGTTTGGGTGAGCAGTTCTTC. Its protein product is CASSPSGDGLGEQFF.

This clone was observed a handful of times. The chain has TRBV3-1 (or the pseudogene TRBV3-2) and TRBJ2-7; 9 bases fit TRBD2. This CDR3 region has 16 residues. The germline CDR1 and CDR2 sequences are LGHDT and YNNKEL (reference sequence). The junction had 13 bases not matched to a gene; V was cut back by 1 base and J by 9 bases. CDR3 DNA: TGTGCCAGCAGCCAAGTAAAAGCGGGAGGTTTGCTTTGGCAGTACTTC. It codes for CASSQVKAGGLLWQYF.

The genes are TRBV2 and TRBJ2-7; the D is unclear. V was trimmed by 5 bases and J by 6 bases, leaving 8 bases between them. Per the germline V gene, CDR1 is SNHLY and CDR2 is FYNNEI. This CDR3 is built from 11 residues. CDR3 amino acids: CASSSEREQYF. The CDR3 DNA reads TGTGCCAGCAGTTCAGAGCGCGAGCAGTACTTC.

The chain joins TRBV29-1 to TRBJ1-4; a weak D match, TRBD1 (5 bases). Between the trimmed V and J ends, which lost 3 bases and 7 bases, there was a span of 15 bases. The CDR3 loop spans 14 amino acids. The germline V gene encodes CDR1 SQVTM and CDR2 ANQGSEA. As DNA, the CDR3 is TGCAGCGTTGACGGCGCCCGGGGGGGTGAAAAACTGTTTTTT. Translated, it gives CSVDGARGGEKLFF.

The table lists this clone with a count of one. The CDR3 reads CASSLQRHYEQYF. In DNA, the CDR3 is TGTGCCAGCAGTTTGCAGCGGCACTACGAGCAGTACTTC. V is TRBV27 and J is TRBJ2-7, with a tentative D call TRBD2 (5 bases). Trimming took 3 bases from V and 3 from J, leaving 9 bases between them. The CDR3 runs 13 residues. Per germline, CDR1 MNHEY and CDR2 SMNVEV (reference sequence).

DNA of the CDR3: TGTGCCAGAAGCCGAGGCGACGAGACCGCGGGGCCACCCAACCGCTCCTACGAGCAGTACTTC. Its translation: CARSRGDETAGPPNRSYEQYF. V usage is TRBV5-3 and J usage is TRBJ2-7; tentatively, D is TRBD2 (6 bases). TRBV5-3 qualifies as an ORF whose function is uncertain. CDR3 size: 21 residues. The ends were cut back, 4 bases at V and 0 bases at J, with 32 bases in the middle.

The chain has TRBV6-5 and TRBJ1-1; D uncertain. Trimming took 6 bases from V and 3 from J, leaving 8 bases between them. Germline assignment: CDR1 MNHEY and CDR2 SVGAGI. The CDR3 spans 12 residues. In DNA, the CDR3 is TGTGCCAGCAGGGTCGGGGACACTGAAGCTTTCTTT. Translation gives CASRVGDTEAFF.

J is TRBJ1-1 and V is TRBV14, with TRBD1 as a possible D gene (5 bases). The CDR3 contains 14 residues. The V gene lost 1 base and the J gene lost 10 bases, with 16 bases spanning the gap. CDR1 is SGHDN and CDR2 is FVKESK in the germline V gene. Here the CDR3 DNA reads TGTGCCAGCAGCCAAGCCGGCGGGACCTTGGGAGCTTTCTTT. It encodes CASSQAGGTLGAFF.

The J gene is TRBJ2-1, the V gene TRBV7-3; 11 bases fit TRBD2. The V gene end was trimmed by 4 bases and the J gene end by 1 base; junction bases not matched to a gene: 9. The germline gives CDR1 SGHTA, CDR2 FQGTGA. The CDR3 consists of 18 residues. CDR3 amino acids: CASSSHRTSGLSYNEQFF. DNA of the CDR3: TGTGCCAGCAGCTCACATAGGACTAGCGGGTTATCCTACAATGAGCAGTTCTTC.

The CDR3: CASSRELAGVVNEQFF. CDR3 DNA sequence: TGTGCCAGCAGCCGGGAACTAGCGGGAGTGGTTAATGAGCAGTTCTTC. This chain uses TRBV5-4 with TRBJ2-1; 11 bases agree with TRBD2. Germline lookup yields CDR1 SGHNT and CDR2 YYREEE (reference sequence). The CDR3 sequence is 16 residues long. J was trimmed by 7 bases and V by 4 bases; bases with no gene match: 10.

This clone was seen once. This sequence joins TRBV7-9 and TRBJ2-1; no definite D call. The ends were cut back, 4 bases at V and 8 bases at J, with 9 bases in the middle. The CDR3 has 12 residues. Germline CDR1 SEHNR, CDR2 FQNEAQ (reference sequence). The CDR3 loop reads CASSSSSHEQFF. The CDR3 bases are TGTGCCAGCAGCTCTTCCTCCCATGAGCAGTTCTTC.